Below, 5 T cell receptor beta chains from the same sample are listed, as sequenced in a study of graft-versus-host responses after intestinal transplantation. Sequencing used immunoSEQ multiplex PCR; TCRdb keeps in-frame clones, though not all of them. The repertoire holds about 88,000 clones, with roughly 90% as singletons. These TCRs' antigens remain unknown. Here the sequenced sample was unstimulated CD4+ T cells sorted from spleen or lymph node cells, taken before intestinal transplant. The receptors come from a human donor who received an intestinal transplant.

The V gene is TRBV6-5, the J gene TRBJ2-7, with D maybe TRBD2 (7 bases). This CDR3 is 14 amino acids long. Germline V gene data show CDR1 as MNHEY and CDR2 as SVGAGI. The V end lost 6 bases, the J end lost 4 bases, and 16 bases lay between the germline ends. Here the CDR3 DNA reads TGTGCCAGCAGGCCCCCGGGGGGCCTTTACGAGCAGTACTTC. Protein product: CASRPPGGLYEQYF.

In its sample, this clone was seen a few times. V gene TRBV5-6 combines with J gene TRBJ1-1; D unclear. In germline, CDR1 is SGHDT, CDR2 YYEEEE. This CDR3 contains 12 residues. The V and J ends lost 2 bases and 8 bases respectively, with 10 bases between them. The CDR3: CASSFKAEEAFF. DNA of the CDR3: TGTGCCAGCAGCTTTAAGGCGGAGGAAGCTTTCTTT.

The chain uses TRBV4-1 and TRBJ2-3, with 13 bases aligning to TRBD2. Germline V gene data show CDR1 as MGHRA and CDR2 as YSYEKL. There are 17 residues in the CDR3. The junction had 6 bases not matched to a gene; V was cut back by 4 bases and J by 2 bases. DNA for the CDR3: TGCGCCAGCAGCCGAGTCGGGACTAGCGGGACCACAGATACGCAGTATTTT. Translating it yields CASSRVGTSGTTDTQYF.

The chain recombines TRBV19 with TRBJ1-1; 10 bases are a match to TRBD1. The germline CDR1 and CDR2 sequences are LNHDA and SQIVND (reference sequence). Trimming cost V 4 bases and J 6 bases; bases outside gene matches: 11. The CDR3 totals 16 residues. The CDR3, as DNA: TGTGCCAGTAGTACGGTAGGGGACAGGGGATACTCTGAAGCTTTCTTT. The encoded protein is CASSTVGDRGYSEAFF.

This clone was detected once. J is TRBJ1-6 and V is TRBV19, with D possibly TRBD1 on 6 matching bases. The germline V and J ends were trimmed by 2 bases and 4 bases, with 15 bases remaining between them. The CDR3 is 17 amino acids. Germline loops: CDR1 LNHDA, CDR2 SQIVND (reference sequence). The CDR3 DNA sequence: TGTGCCAGTAGTATACCCTCAGGAACAGGGTATAATTCACCCCTCCACTTT. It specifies CASSIPSGTGYNSPLHF.